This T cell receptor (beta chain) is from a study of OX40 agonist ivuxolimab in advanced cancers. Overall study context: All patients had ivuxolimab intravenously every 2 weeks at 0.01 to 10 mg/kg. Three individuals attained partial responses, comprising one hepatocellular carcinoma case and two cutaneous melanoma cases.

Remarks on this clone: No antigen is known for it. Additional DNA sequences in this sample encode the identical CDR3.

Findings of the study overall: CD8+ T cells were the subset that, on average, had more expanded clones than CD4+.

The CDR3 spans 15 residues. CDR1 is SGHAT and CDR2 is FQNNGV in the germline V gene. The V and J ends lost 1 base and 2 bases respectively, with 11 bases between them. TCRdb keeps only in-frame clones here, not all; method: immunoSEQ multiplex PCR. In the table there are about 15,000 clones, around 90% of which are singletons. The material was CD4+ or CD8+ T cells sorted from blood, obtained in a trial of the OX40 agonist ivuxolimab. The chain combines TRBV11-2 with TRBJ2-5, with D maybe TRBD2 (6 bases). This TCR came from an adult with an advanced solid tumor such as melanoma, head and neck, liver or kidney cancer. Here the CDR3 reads CASSLVPSGQETQYF. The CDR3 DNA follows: TGTGCCAGCAGCTTAGTCCCCAGCGGGCAAGAGACCCAGTACTTC.